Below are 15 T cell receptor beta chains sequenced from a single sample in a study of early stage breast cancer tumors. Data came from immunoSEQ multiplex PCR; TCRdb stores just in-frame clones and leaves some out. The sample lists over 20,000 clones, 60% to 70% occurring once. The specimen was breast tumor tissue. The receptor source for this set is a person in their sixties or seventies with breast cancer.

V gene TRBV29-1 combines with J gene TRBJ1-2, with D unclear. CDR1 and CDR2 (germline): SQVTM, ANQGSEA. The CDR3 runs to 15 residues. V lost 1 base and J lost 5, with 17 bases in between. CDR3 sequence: CSVEGAAPAGYGYTF. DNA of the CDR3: TGCAGCGTTGAAGGGGCAGCCCCCGCGGGGTATGGCTACACCTTC.

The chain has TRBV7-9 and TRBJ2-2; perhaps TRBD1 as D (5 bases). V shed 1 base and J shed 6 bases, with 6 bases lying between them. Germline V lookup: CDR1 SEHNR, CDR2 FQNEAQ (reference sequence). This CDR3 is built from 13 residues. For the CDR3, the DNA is TGTGCCAGCAGCTTAGACAGGCCCGGGGAGCTGTTTTTT. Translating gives CASSLDRPGELFF. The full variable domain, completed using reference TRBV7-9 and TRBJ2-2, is DTGVSQNPRHKITKRGQNVTFRCDPISEHNRLYWYRQTLGQGPEFLTYFQNEAQLEKSRLLSDRFSAERPKGSFSTLEIQRTEQGDSAMYLCASSLDRPGELFFGEGSRLTVL.

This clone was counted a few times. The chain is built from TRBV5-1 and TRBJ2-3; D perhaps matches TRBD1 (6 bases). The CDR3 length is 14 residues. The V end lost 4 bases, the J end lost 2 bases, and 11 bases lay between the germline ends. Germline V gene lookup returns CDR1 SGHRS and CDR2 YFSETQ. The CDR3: CASSPGTPTDTQYF. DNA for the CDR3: TGCGCCAGCAGCCCGGGGACACCCACAGATACGCAGTATTTT. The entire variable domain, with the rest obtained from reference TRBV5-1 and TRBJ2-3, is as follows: KAGVTQTPRYLIKTRGQQVTLSCSPISGHRSVSWYQQTPGQGLQFLFEYFSETQRNKGNFPGRFSGRQFSNSRSEMNVSTLELGDSALYLCASSPGTPTDTQYFGPGTRLTVL.

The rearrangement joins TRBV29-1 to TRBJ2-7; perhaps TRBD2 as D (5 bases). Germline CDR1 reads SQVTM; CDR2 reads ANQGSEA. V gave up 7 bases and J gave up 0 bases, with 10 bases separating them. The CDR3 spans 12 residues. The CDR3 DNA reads TGCAGCGCCCAGCGGTCCTCCTACGAGCAGTACTTC. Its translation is CSAQRSSYEQYF.

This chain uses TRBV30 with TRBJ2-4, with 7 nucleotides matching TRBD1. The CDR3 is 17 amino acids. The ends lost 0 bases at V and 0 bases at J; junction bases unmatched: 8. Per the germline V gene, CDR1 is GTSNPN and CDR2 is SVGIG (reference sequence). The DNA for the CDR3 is TGTGCCTGGAGTGTAAGGGGGACAGTTTTAGCCAAAAACATTCAGTACTTC. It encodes CAWSVRGTVLAKNIQYF.

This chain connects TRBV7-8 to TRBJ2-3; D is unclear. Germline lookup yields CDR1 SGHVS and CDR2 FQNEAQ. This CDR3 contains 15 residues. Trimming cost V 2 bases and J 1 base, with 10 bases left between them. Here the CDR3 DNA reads TGTGCCAGCAGCTTATTGTCCTCTGGCACAGATACGCAGTATTTT. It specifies CASSLLSSGTDTQYF.

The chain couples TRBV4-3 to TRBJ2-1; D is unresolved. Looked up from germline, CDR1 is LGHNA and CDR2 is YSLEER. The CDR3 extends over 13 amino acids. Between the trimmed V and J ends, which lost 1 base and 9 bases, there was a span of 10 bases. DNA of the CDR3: TGCGCCAGCAGCCAAGGTCTAGTGGGTGAGCAGTTCTTC. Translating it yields CASSQGLVGEQFF.

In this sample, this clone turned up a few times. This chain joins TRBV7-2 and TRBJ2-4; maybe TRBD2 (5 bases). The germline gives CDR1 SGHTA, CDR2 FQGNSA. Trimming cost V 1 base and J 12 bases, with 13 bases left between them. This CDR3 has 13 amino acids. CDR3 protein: CASSLVGVPAQYF. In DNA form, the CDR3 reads TGTGCCAGCAGCTTAGTCGGGGTCCCTGCTCAGTACTTC.

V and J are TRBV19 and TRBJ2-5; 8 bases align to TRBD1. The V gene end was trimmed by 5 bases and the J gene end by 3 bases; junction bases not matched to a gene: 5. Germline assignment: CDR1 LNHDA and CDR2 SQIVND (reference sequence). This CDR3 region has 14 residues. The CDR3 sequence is CASSFGQGKETQYF. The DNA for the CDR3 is TGTGCCAGTAGTTTTGGACAGGGTAAAGAGACCCAGTACTTC.

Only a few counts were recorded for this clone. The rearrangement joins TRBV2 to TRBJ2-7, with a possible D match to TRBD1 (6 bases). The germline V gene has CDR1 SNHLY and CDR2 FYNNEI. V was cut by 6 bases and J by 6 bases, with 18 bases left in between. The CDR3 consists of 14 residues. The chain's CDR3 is CASSLDSLGIEQYF. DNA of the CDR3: TGTGCCAGCAGCTTGGACAGCCTAGGTATCGAGCAGTACTTC.

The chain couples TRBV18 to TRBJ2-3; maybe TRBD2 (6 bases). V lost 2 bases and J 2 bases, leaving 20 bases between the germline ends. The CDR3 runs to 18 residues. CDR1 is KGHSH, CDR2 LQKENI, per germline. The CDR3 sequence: CASSPTTPGVGSTDTQYF. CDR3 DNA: TGTGCCAGCTCACCAACGACCCCGGGGGTAGGTTCCACAGATACGCAGTATTTT. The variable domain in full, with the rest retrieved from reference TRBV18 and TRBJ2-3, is NAGVMQNPRHLVRRRGQEARLRCSPMKGHSHVYWYRQLPEEGLKFMVYLQKENIIDESGMPKERFSAEFPKEGPSILRIQQVVRGDSAAYFCASSPTTPGVGSTDTQYFGPGTRLTVL.

CDR3 nucleotide sequence: TGTGCCAGCAGCTTGGGGGACAGCGTCTACGAGCAGTACTTC. Its translation: CASSLGDSVYEQYF. The chain carries TRBV5-6 and TRBJ2-7; 7 bases are a match to TRBD1. This CDR3 has 14 amino acids. V dropped 0 bases and J dropped 3; count of bases not matched to a gene: 3. Germline assignment: CDR1 SGHDT and CDR2 YYEEEE.

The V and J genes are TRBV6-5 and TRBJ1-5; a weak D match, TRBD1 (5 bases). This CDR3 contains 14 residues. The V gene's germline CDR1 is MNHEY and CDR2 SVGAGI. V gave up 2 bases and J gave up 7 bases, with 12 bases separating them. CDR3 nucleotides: TGTGCCAGCAGTTACGGGGCAGGATGGCAGCCCCAGCATTTT. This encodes CASSYGAGWQPQHF.

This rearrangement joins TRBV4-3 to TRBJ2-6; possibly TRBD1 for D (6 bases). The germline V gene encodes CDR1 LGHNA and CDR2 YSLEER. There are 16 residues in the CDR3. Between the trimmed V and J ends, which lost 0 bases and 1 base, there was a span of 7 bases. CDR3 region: CASSQDTGSGANVLTF. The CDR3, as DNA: TGCGCCAGCAGCCAAGATACAGGGTCTGGGGCCAACGTCCTGACTTTC.

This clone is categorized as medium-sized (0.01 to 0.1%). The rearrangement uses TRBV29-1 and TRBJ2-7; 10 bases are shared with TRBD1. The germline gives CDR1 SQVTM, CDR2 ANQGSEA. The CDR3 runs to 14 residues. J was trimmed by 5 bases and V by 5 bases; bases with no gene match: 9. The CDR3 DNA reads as TGCAGCGTTCTTGGACAGGGGGTAACGGACGAGCAGTACTTC. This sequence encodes CSVLGQGVTDEQYF.